This T cell receptor beta chain was obtained from a study of T cells expressing NK-cell markers. Study-level background: It was sorted CD3+CD56+NKG2C+, CD3+CD56+NKG2C- and CD3+CD56-NKG2C+ T cells that supplied the TCR beta repertoires.

The length of the CDR3 is 15 residues. Germline CDR1 and CDR2: SNHLY and FYNNEI. Points on this clonotype: The antigen remains unidentified.

Study outcomes and limitations: The CD3+CD56-NKG2C+ fraction of a handful of donors was likewise dominated by these clonotypes.

Beta-chain TCR cDNA was generated via 5'RACE template switching with UMIs. TCRdb processed the 5' RACE reads again and assigns one entry to each CDR3 protein, with no DNA. The sample has about 550,000 distinct CDR3 sequences. The chain recombines TRBV2 with TRBJ2-5; the TCRdb call, TRBD1, lacks DNA for checking. The receptor comes from a man in his late teens or twenties in good health. The source material was blood T cells: a sorted CD56 or NKG2C T cell subset, CD4+ or CD8+ T cells, or bulk PBMC T cells (not recorded which). CDR3: CASNTGDRGGETQYF.